The next 9 T cell receptor beta chains were all read from a single sample in a study of T cell repertoires in cytomegalovirus infection. TCRdb re-called the reads with MiXCR, one entry per CDR3 protein. Of fewer than 550,000 distinct CDR3 sequences listed, around 11% are singletons. Sequenced input: PBMCs. All receptors come from a human donor in good health (CMV status not recorded). Some clones in this sample may be carry-over from other donors' samples.

The DNA of the CDR3 is TGTGCCAGCTCAGGTGCGGTCCTCAATGAGCAGTTCTTC. Encoded protein: CASSGAVLNEQFF. The rearrangement uses TRBV18 and TRBJ2-1; D is uncertain. The germline gives CDR1 KGHSH, CDR2 LQKENI. Trimming shortened V by 5 bases and J by 6 bases, and 11 bases separated the two germline ends. The CDR3 runs 13 residues. Full variable domain (missing parts from reference TRBV18 and TRBJ2-1): NAGVMQNPRHLVRRRGQEARLRCSPMKGHSHVYWYRQLPEEGLKFMVYLQKENIIDESGMPKERFSAEFPKEGPSILRIQQVVRGDSAAYFCASSGAVLNEQFFGPGTRLTVL.

This clonotype came up a few times. The chain carries TRBV23-1 and TRBJ2-1, with TRBD2 matching over 9 bases. TRBV23-1 counts as an open reading frame of uncertain function. The CDR3 has 17 amino acids. After removal of 0 bases from V and 7 bases from J, the junction contained 10 bases not matched to a gene. The CDR3 region is CASSQSRRGGVSNEQFF. The CDR3, as DNA: TGCGCCAGCAGTCAATCGAGGCGGGGGGGCGTTTCGAATGAGCAGTTCTTC.

This clonotype showed up many times. The chain links TRBV4-2 to TRBJ1-5; possibly TRBD1 for D (5 bases). Germline loops: CDR1 LGHNA, CDR2 YNFKEQ. Trimming stripped 4 bases from V and 7 bases from J, with 8 bases between. The CDR3 spans 12 residues. CDR3 nucleotides: TGTGCCAGCAGCCGAGGGGTGCAGCCCCAGCATTTT. Its protein is CASSRGVQPQHF.

This clonotype was found many times. The CDR3 spells CASSYSRFDGYTF. CDR3 DNA: TGTGCCAGCAGTTACAGCCGCTTCGATGGCTACACCTTC. The chain has TRBV12-3 or TRBV12-4 and TRBJ1-2; no reliable D call. The V gene lost 4 bases and the J gene lost 6 bases, with 12 bases spanning the gap. This CDR3 is built from 13 residues.

This clonotype was counted at least ten times. V gene TRBV18 combines with J gene TRBJ1-1; a possible D gene is TRBD1 (5 bases). The germline gives CDR1 KGHSH, CDR2 LQKENI. The CDR3 runs to 14 residues. Trimming left V 6 bases short and J 1 base short, with 12 bases between. CDR3: CASSLRDTNTEAFF. CDR3 coding DNA: TGTGCCAGCTCCCTCAGGGATACGAACACTGAAGCTTTCTTT.

This clonotype was counted at least ten times. This chain joins TRBV4-2 and TRBJ1-2; D unresolved. The CDR3 length is 17 residues. The V and J ends lost 0 bases and 0 bases respectively, with 14 bases between them. The germline CDR1 and CDR2 sequences are LGHNA and YNFKEQ. The chain's CDR3 is CASSQDSGRVANYGYTF. In DNA, the CDR3 is TGTGCCAGCAGCCAAGATTCGGGGAGGGTCGCTAACTATGGCTACACCTTC.

This clonotype came up many times. V gene TRBV6-1 combines with J gene TRBJ2-1; no reliable D call. Germline V lookup: CDR1 MNHNS, CDR2 SASEGT. This CDR3 is built from 12 residues. V lost 3 bases and J 4 bases, leaving 4 bases between the germline ends. The CDR3 nucleotides read TGTGCCAGCAGTGAGCAGTACAATGAGCAGTTCTTC. Encoded protein: CASSEQYNEQFF.

The chain couples TRBV7-9 to TRBJ1-5; 9 bases map to TRBD1. CDR3 length equals 14 residues. Trimming removed 5 bases from V and 7 bases from J; junction bases left unmatched: 6. Germline values: CDR1 SEHNR, CDR2 FQNEAQ (reference sequence). The CDR3 region has the DNA TGTGCCAGCAGCCCGGACAGGGGTGCCCAGCCCCAGCATTTT. It codes for CASSPDRGAQPQHF.

At least ten counts were recorded for this clonotype. The chain is built from TRBV12-3 or TRBV12-4 and TRBJ2-7, with D perhaps TRBD1 (5 bases). The CDR3 contains 14 residues. V lost 7 bases and J 2 bases, leaving 15 bases between the germline ends. Here the CDR3 DNA reads TGTGCCAGCACCCTGACAGCTACAACCTACGAGCAGTACTTC. It translates to CASTLTATTYEQYF.